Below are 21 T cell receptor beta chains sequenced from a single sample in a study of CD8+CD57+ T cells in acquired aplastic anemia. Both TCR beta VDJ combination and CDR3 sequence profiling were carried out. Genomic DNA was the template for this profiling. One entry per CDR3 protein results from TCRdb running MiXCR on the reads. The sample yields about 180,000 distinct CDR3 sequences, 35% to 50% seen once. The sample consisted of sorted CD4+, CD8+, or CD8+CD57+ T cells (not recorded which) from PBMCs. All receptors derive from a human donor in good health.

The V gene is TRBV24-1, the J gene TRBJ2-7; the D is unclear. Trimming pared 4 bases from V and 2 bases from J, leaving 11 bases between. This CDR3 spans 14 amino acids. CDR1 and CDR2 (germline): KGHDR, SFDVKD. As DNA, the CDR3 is TGTGCCACCAGTGAGGCAAGACAACCCTACGAGCAGTACTTC. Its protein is CATSEARQPYEQYF.

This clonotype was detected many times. The CDR3 coding sequence is TGTGCCAGCACCCCGGACAGGTTAATGAACACTGAAGCTTTCTTT. This translates into CASTPDRLMNTEAFF. The chain has TRBV5-5 and TRBJ1-1; 7 bases agree with TRBD1. Germline V gene sequence: CDR1 SGHKS, CDR2 YYEKEE (reference sequence). The CDR3 spans 15 residues. The V segment lost 6 bases and the J segment 0 bases; nucleotides outside the gene matches: 8. The complete variable domain, with remaining parts taken from reference TRBV5-5 and TRBJ1-1, reads DAGVTQSPTHLIKTRGQQVTLRCSPISGHKSVSWYQQVLGQGPQFIFQYYEKEERGRGNFPDRFSARQFPNYSSELNVNALLLGDSALYLCASTPDRLMNTEAFFGQGTRLTVV.

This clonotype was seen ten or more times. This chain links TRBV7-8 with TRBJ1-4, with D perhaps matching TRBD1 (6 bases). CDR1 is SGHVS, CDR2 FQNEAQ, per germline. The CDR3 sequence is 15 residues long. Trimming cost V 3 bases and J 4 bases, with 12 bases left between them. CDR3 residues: CASSFDRDNNEKLFF. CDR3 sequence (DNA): TGTGCCAGCAGCTTCGACCGGGACAATAATGAAAAACTGTTTTTT. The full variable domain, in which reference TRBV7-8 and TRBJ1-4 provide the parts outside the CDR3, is GAGVSQSPRYKVAKRGQDVALRCDPISGHVSLFWYQQALGQGPEFLTYFQNEAQLDKSGLPSDRFFAERPEGSVSTLKIQRTQQEDSAVYLCASSFDRDNNEKLFFGSGTQLSVL.

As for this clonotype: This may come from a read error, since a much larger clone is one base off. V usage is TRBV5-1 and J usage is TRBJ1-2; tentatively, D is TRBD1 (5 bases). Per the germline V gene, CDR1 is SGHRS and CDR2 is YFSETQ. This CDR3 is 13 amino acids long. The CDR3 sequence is CASSLTGALGCTF. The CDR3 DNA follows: TGCGCCAGCAGCTTGACAGGCGCTCTCGGCTGCACCTTC.

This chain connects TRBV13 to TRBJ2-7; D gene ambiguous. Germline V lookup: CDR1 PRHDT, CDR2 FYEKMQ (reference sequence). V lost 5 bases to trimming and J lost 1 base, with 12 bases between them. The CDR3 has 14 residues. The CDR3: CASSQRRTSYEQYF. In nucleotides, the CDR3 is TGTGCCAGCAGCCAAAGACGTACGTCCTACGAGCAGTACTTC.

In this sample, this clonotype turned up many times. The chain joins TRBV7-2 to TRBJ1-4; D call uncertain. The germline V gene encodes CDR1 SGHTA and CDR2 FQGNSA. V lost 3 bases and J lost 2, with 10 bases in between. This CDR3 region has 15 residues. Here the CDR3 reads CASSFASGTNEKLFF. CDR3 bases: TGTGCCAGCAGCTTTGCGTCGGGGACTAATGAAAAACTGTTTTTT.

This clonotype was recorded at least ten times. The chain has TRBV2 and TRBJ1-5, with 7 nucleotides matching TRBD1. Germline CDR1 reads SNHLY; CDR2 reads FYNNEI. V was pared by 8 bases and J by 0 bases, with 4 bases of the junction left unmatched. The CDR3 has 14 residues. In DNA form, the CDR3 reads TGTGCCAGCCGGGACAGCAATAGCAATCAGCCCCAGCATTTT. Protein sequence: CASRDSNSNQPQHF.

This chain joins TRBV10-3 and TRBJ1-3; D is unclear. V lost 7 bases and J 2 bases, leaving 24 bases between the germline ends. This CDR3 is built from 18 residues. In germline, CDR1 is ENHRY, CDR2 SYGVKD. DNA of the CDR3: TGTGCCATCAATACGTCTCCCAACCCAGTCCTGGCTGGAAACACCATATATTTT. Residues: CAINTSPNPVLAGNTIYF.

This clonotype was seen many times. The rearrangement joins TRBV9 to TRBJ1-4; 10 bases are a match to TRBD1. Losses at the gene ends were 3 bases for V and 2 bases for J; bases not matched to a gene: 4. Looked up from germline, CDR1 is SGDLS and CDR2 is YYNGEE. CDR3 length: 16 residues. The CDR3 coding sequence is TGTGCCAGCAGCGCGGGACAGGGGATCACTAATGAAAAACTGTTTTTT. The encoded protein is CASSAGQGITNEKLFF.

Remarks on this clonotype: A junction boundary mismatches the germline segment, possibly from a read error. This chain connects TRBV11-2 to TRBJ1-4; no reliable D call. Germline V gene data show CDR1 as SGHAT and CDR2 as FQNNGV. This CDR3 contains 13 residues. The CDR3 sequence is CASSFGSNEKQFF. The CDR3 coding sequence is TGTGCCAGTAGCTTCGGCAGCAATGAAAAACAGTTTTTT.

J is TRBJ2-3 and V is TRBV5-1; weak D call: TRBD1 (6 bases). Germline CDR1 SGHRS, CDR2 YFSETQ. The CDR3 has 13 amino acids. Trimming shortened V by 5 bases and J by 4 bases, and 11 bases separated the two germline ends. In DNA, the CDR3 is TGCGCCAGCAGTTCAAGGACAGCAGATACGCAGTATTTT. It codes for CASSSRTADTQYF.

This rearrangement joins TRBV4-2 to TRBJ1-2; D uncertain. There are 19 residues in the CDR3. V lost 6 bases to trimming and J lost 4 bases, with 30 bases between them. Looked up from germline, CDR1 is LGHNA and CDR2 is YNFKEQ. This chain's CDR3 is CASSDKPLLSGHQSYGYTF. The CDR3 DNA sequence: TGTGCCAGCAGTGACAAACCCTTACTTAGCGGCCACCAAAGCTATGGCTACACCTTC.

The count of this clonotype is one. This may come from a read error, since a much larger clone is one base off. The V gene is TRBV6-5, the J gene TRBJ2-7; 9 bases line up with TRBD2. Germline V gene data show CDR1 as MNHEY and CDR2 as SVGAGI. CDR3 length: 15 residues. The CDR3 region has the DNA TGTGCCAGCAGTTCTAGACTAGCGGAGACCTACGCGCAGGACTTC. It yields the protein CASSSRLAETYAQDF.

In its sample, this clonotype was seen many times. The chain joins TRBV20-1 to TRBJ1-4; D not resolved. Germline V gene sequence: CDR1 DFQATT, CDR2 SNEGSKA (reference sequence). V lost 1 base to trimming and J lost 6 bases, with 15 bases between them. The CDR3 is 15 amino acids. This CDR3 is CSARGPLGADEKLFF. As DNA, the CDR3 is TGCAGTGCTAGAGGACCGCTTGGCGCTGATGAAAAACTGTTTTTT.

CDR3 DNA sequence: TGTGCCAGCAGTGAAGCGGAAGGTTCTAACTATGGCTACACCTTC. It yields the protein CASSEAEGSNYGYTF. The chain links TRBV2 to TRBJ1-2; D is unresolved. Germline CDR1 and CDR2: SNHLY and FYNNEI. This CDR3 contains 15 residues. Deletions cut 0 bases from V and 0 bases from J, with 8 bases between.

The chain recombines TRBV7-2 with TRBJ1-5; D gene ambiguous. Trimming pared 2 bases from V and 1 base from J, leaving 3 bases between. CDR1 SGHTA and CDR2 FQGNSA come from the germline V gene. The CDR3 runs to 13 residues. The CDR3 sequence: CASSLTSNQPQHF. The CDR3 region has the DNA TGTGCCAGCAGCTTAACGAGCAATCAGCCCCAGCATTTT.

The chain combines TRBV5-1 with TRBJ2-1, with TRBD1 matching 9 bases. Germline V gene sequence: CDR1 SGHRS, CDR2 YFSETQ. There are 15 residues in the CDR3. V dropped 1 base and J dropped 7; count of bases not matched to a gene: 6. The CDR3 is CASSLIGTGLNEQFF. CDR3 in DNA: TGCGCCAGCAGCTTGATTGGGACAGGGCTGAATGAGCAGTTCTTC.

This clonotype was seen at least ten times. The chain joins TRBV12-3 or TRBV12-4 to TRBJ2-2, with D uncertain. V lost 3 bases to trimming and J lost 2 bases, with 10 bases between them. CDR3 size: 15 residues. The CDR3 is CASSLQQLNTGELFF. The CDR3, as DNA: TGTGCCAGCAGTTTGCAACAACTTAACACCGGGGAGCTGTTTTTT.

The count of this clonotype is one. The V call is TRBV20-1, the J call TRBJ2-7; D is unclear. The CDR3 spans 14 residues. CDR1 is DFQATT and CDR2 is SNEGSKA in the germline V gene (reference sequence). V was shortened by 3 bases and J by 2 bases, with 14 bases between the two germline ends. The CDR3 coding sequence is TGCAGTGCTAGGCGATTCATTGGGACCTACGAGCAGTACTTC. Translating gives CSARRFIGTYEQYF.

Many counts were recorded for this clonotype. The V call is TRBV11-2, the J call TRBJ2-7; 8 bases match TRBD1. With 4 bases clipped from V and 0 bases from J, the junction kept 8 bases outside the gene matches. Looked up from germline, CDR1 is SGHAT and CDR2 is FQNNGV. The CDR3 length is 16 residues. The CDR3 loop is CASSYGTGSSSYEQYF. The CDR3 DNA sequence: TGTGCCAGCAGCTACGGGACAGGCTCTAGCTCCTACGAGCAGTACTTC. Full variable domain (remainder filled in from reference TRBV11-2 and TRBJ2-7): EAGVAQSPRYKIIEKRQSVAFWCNPISGHATLYWYQQILGQGPKLLIQFQNNGVVDDSQLPKDRFSAERLKGVDSTLKIQPAKLEDSAVYLCASSYGTGSSSYEQYFGPGTRLTVT.

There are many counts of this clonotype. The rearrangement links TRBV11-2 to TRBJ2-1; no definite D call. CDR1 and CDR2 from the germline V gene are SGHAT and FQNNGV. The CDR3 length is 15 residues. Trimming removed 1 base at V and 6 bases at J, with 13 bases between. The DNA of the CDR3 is TGTGCCAGCAGCTTAGGTAATAGGCCGGTCAATGAGCAGTTCTTC. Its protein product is CASSLGNRPVNEQFF.